This paragraph covers one TCR beta chain sequence. This record belongs to a study of blood T cells in healthy people across ages. The CDR3 spans 14 residues. CDR1 SGHVS and CDR2 FNYEAQ come from the germline V gene. Trimming removed 3 bases from V and 5 bases from J, with 11 bases in between. Using a J-beta primer mix together with a sample-barcoded 5' primer, a second PCR was run for roughly 6 to 12 cycles. A single record per CDR3 protein comes from TCRdb applying MiXCR to the 5' RACE reads. The profile shows about 760,000 distinct CDR3 sequences, about 56% of them singletons. The sequencing input was blood. V usage is TRBV7-6 and J usage is TRBJ2-1; D remains unclear. This receptor was obtained from a man aged 40-50 years in good health. CDR3 in amino acids: CASSFRQNDNEQFF. DNA for the CDR3: TGTGCCAGCAGCTTTCGGCAGAATGACAATGAGCAGTTCTTC.